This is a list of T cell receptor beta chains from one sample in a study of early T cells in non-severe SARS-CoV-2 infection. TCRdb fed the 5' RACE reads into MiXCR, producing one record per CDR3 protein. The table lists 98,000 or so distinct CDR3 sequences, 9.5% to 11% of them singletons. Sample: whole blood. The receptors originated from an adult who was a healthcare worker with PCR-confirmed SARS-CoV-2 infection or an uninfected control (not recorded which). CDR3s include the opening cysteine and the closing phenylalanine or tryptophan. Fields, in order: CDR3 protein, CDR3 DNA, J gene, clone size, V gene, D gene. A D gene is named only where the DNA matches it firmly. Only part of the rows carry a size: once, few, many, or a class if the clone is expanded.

CDR3: CASSERGEGKNIQYF; DNA: TGTGCCAGCAGTGAAAGGGGGGAAGGCAAAAACATTCAGTACTTC; J: TRBJ2-4; size: few; V: TRBV25-1; D: -
CDR3: CSALDRVSNQPQHF; DNA: TGCAGTGCTCTGGACAGGGTGAGCAATCAGCCCCAGCATTTT; J: TRBJ1-5; size: -; V: TRBV20-1; D: TRBD1
CDR3: CASSLQGARSGANVLTF; DNA: TGTGCCAGCAGCCTACAGGGGGCACGCTCTGGGGCCAACGTCCTGACTTTC; J: TRBJ2-6; size: few; V: TRBV7-2; D: TRBD1
CDR3: CASSQPGQGQFF; DNA: TGTGCCAGCAGCCAACCGGGACAGGGACAGTTCTTC; J: TRBJ2-1; size: few; V: TRBV4-2; D: TRBD1
CDR3: CASSLGQYSNQPQHF; DNA: TGTGCCAGCAGCTTGGGACAATATAGCAATCAGCCCCAGCATTTT; J: TRBJ1-5; size: many; V: TRBV5-8; D: -
CDR3: CASVGPRYEQYF; DNA: TGTGCCAGCGTGGGCCCCCGCTACGAGCAGTACTTC; J: TRBJ2-7; size: many; V: TRBV11-2; D: -
CDR3: CASSLSGVGDSPLHF; DNA: TGTGCCAGCAGTTTATCAGGGGTTGGGGATTCACCCCTCCACTTT; J: TRBJ1-6; size: many; V: TRBV28; D: -
CDR3: CASSLHFTNYGYTF; DNA: TGCGCCAGCAGCTTGCACTTCACTAACTATGGCTACACCTTC; J: TRBJ1-2; size: -; V: TRBV5-1; D: -
CDR3: CASSPYDRGIGNEQFF; DNA: TGTGCCAGCAGTCCCTATGACAGGGGAATCGGGAATGAGCAGTTCTTC; J: TRBJ2-1; size: many; V: TRBV12-3/TRBV12-4; D: TRBD1
CDR3: CASSYSGVGAQNSPLHF; DNA: TGTGCCAGCAGTTACTCGGGGGTGGGGGCGCAAAATTCACCCCTCCACTTT; J: TRBJ1-6; size: -; V: TRBV6-6; D: -
CDR3: CASSTGLAGGESEQFF; DNA: TGTGCCAGCAGTACGGGACTAGCGGGAGGGGAGAGTGAGCAGTTCTTC; J: TRBJ2-1; size: -; V: TRBV28; D: TRBD2
CDR3: CASSPRRYSYNEQFF; DNA: TGTGCCAGCAGCCCGCGGCGCTACTCCTACAATGAGCAGTTCTTC; J: TRBJ2-1; size: -; V: TRBV3-1; D: -
CDR3: CSASRQGYDEQYF; DNA: TGCAGTGCTAGCCGACAGGGTTACGACGAGCAGTACTTC; J: TRBJ2-7; size: few; V: TRBV20-1; D: TRBD1
CDR3: CASTYRGTQYF; DNA: TGTGCCAGCACCTATCGAGGGACCCAGTACTTC; J: TRBJ2-5; size: few; V: TRBV12-3/TRBV12-4; D: -
CDR3: CASSAQQVGDTQYF; DNA: TGTGCCAGCAGCGCGCAACAGGTGGGAGATACGCAGTATTTT; J: TRBJ2-3; size: -; V: TRBV9; D: -
CDR3: CASSLQGYNEQFF; DNA: TGTGCCAGCAGTCTTCAGGGGTACAATGAGCAGTTCTTC; J: TRBJ2-1; size: many; V: TRBV5-5; D: -
CDR3: CSARKVPTNEKLFF; DNA: TGCAGTGCTAGAAAAGTGCCAACTAATGAAAAACTGTTTTTT; J: TRBJ1-4; size: -; V: TRBV20-1; D: -
CDR3: CASSAAAGAAYNEQFF; DNA: TGTGCCAGTAGTGCCGCCGCAGGGGCCGCCTACAATGAGCAGTTCTTC; J: TRBJ2-1; size: many; V: TRBV19; D: -
CDR3: CSVEPGDSYEQYF; DNA: TGCAGCGTTGAACCCGGGGACAGCTACGAGCAGTACTTC; J: TRBJ2-7; size: -; V: TRBV29-1; D: TRBD1
CDR3: CASSADRGAHEQYF; DNA: TGTGCCAGCAGCGCCGACAGGGGGGCCCACGAGCAGTACTTC; J: TRBJ2-7; size: many; V: TRBV9; D: TRBD1
CDR3: CASSIDGGNYNEQFF; DNA: TGTGCCAGTAGTATTGACGGGGGAAACTACAATGAGCAGTTCTTC; J: TRBJ2-1; size: few; V: TRBV19; D: -
CDR3: CASGFNYGYTF; DNA: TGTGCTAGTGGTTTCAACTATGGCTACACCTTC; J: TRBJ1-2; size: -; V: TRBV12-5; D: -
CDR3: CASSPRTVGISNSPLHF; DNA: TGTGCCAGCAGCCCCAGGACAGTCGGGATCAGTAATTCACCCCTCCACTTT; J: TRBJ1-6; size: few; V: TRBV5-5; D: -
CDR3: CASRRDSSGYGYTF; DNA: TGTGCCAGCAGACGAGACAGTTCTGGGTATGGCTACACCTTC; J: TRBJ1-2; size: -; V: TRBV6-5; D: -
CDR3: CASSFGGQGYEQYF; DNA: TGTGCCAGCAGTTTCGGCGGACAGGGCTACGAGCAGTACTTC; J: TRBJ2-7; size: -; V: TRBV12-3/TRBV12-4; D: TRBD1
CDR3: CASRGRVGTGELFF; DNA: TGTGCCAGCAGGGGCAGGGTCGGCACCGGGGAGCTGTTTTTT; J: TRBJ2-2; size: many; V: TRBV2; D: -
CDR3: CASNFQRNYGYTF; DNA: TGTGCCAGCAATTTTCAAAGGAACTATGGCTACACCTTC; J: TRBJ1-2; size: many; V: TRBV12-3/TRBV12-4; D: -
CDR3: CASSLDAGTGGGRSEQYF; DNA: TGTGCCAGCAGCTTAGATGCCGGGACAGGGGGCGGAAGGAGCGAGCAGTACTTC; J: TRBJ2-7; size: few; V: TRBV11-2; D: TRBD1
CDR3: CASSTPVVAGRETQYF; DNA: TGTGCCAGCAGCACCCCGGTGGTAGCGGGGAGAGAGACCCAGTACTTC; J: TRBJ2-5; size: many; V: TRBV28; D: TRBD2
CDR3: CASSGDRGFAYEQYF; DNA: TGTGCCAGCAGTGGGGACAGGGGATTTGCCTACGAGCAGTACTTC; J: TRBJ2-7; size: many; V: TRBV2; D: TRBD1
CDR3: CASSFGTGPRGVYNEKLFF; DNA: TGTGCCAGCAGTTTCGGGACGGGCCCACGGGGAGTGTATAATGAAAAACTGTTTTTT; J: TRBJ1-4; size: -; V: TRBV28; D: -
CDR3: CASSLPRQNTEAFF; DNA: TGTGCCAGCAGCTTGCCCAGGCAGAACACTGAAGCTTTCTTT; J: TRBJ1-1; size: few; V: TRBV11-2; D: -
CDR3: CASSPWGEESYNSPLHF; DNA: TGTGCCAGCAGCCCTTGGGGCGAAGAGTCCTATAATTCACCCCTCCACTTT; J: TRBJ1-6; size: many; V: TRBV7-6; D: -
CDR3: CASSPRSFYEQYF; DNA: TGTGCCAGCAGCCCCCGGAGCTTCTACGAGCAGTACTTC; J: TRBJ2-7; size: -; V: TRBV16; D: -
CDR3: CARANGGRDNEQFF; DNA: TGCGCCAGGGCCAACGGAGGCCGGGACAATGAGCAGTTCTTC; J: TRBJ2-1; size: few; V: TRBV23-1; D: -
CDR3: CASNTGTPSPYNEQFF; DNA: TGTGCCAGCAATACAGGGACCCCGAGTCCCTACAATGAGCAGTTCTTC; J: TRBJ2-1; size: -; V: TRBV28; D: -
CDR3: CATSDRTSGIYNEQFF; DNA: TGTGCCACCAGTGACAGGACTAGCGGGATTTACAATGAGCAGTTCTTC; J: TRBJ2-1; size: -; V: TRBV24-1; D: TRBD2
CDR3: CSASLARKETQYF; DNA: TGCAGTGCTAGTCTGGCCAGGAAAGAGACCCAGTACTTC; J: TRBJ2-5; size: -; V: TRBV20-1; D: -
CDR3: CASSRTVALSYEQYF; DNA: TGTGCCAGCTCACGGACAGTGGCCCTCTCCTACGAGCAGTACTTC; J: TRBJ2-7; size: -; V: TRBV18; D: -
CDR3: CASSLAGSGGQETQYF; DNA: TGTGCCAGCAGCTTAGCAGGCTCGGGGGGCCAAGAGACCCAGTACTTC; J: TRBJ2-5; size: -; V: TRBV7-2; D: TRBD2
CDR3: CASSLRRGGEQYF; DNA: TGTGCCAGCAGTCTCAGGCGGGGTGGCGAGCAGTACTTC; J: TRBJ2-7; size: -; V: TRBV28; D: -